The T cell receptor (beta chain) under discussion was sequenced for a study of cytomegalovirus exposure and HLA in healthy donors. Study-wide points: Later work found most CMV-associated TCR beta chains apparently HLA-restricted.

PCR employed 60 Vbeta and 13 Jbeta primers. TCRdb keeps only in-frame clones here, not all; method: immunoSEQ multiplex PCR. Its clone listing holds around 45,000 clones. Comments on this clone: Its antigen remains unknown.

The CDR3 totals 15 residues. CDR1 MNHNS and CDR2 SASEGT come from the germline V gene. Trimming cost V 2 bases and J 3 bases; bases outside gene matches: 5. The TCR originated in a male donor in good health and CMV-seronegative. V is TRBV6-1 and J is TRBJ2-7; 9 nucleotides agree with TRBD1. The sequenced sample was PBMCs. DNA for the CDR3: TGTGCCAGCAGTGAAAGGACAGGGGAGGACTACGAGCAGTACTTC. This sequence encodes CASSERTGEDYEQYF.